Listed below are T cell receptor beta chains from one sample, sequenced in a study of CD8+CD57+ T cells in acquired aplastic anemia. TCRdb recomputed calls from the reads with MiXCR, one row per CDR3 protein. The data show around 200,000 distinct CDR3 sequences, 48% seen once. Material: sorted CD4+, CD8+, or CD8+CD57+ T cells (not recorded which) from PBMCs. The source of these receptors is a human donor with aplastic anemia. Each CDR3 is given with its conserved first and last residue. D genes are given only for firm matches. Not all rows give a size; the values are once, few, many and, for expanded clones, a class.

>many|TRBD1|TRBJ2-4|TRBV29-1
TGCAGCGTTGTAACAGGGGGCTCCAAAAACATTCAGTACTTC
CSVVTGGSKNIQYF
>few|.|TRBJ2-7|TRBV4-1
TGCGCCAGCAGCCAAGAGCAGGCGTACGAGCAGTACTTC
CASSQEQAYEQYF
>many|TRBD1|TRBJ1-5|TRBV7-9
TGTGCCAGCAGCCCAGAGGGGACAGGTAATCAGCCCCAGCATTTT
CASSPEGTGNQPQHF
>many|.|TRBJ1-1|TRBV20-1
TGCAGTGCTACAGAGAACACTGAAGCTTTCTTT
CSATENTEAFF
>many|.|TRBJ2-2|TRBV12-3/TRBV12-4
TGTGCCAGCAGTTTGTGGCACAACCCCGGGGAGCTGTTTTTT
CASSLWHNPGELFF
>.|.|TRBJ1-1|TRBV29-1
TGCAGCGTTGAGGCAGGGAACACTGAAGCTTTCTTT
CSVEAGNTEAFF
>few|TRBD1|TRBJ2-1|TRBV20-1
TGCAGTGCTAGGTACTCCGGGGACAGGGTATTCTTC
CSARYSGDRVFF
>few|TRBD1|TRBJ2-3|TRBV2
TGTGCCAGCAGAGGGACAGGCCCAGATACGCAGTATTTT
CASRGTGPDTQYF
>.|.|TRBJ2-2|TRBV3-1
TGTGCCAGCAGCCGCGCTAGGGGGAACACCGGGGAGCTGTTTTTT
CASSRARGNTGELFF
>many|.|TRBJ1-2|TRBV19
TGTGCCAGTAGTGGGAATTCCTATGGCTACACCTTC
CASSGNSYGYTF
>.|.|TRBJ2-7|TRBV7-9
TGTGCCAGCAGAGGGGGGGCGGGGAGCGAGCAGTACTTC
CASRGGAGSEQYF
>.|.|TRBJ1-2|TRBV25-1
TGTGCCAGCAGTGGGGTTTCGTCGGCAGGGAGCTATGGCTGCACCTTC
CASSGVSSAGSYGCTF
>many|TRBD2|TRBJ2-2|TRBV9
TGTGCCAGCAGCCCCCTAGCGGGGGGTAACACCGGGGAGCTGTTTTTT
CASSPLAGGNTGELFF
>.|.|TRBJ2-1|TRBV29-1
TGCAGCGTTGAAGATCGCCTAGTAAGCAATGAGCAGTTCTTC
CSVEDRLVSNEQFF
>many|.|TRBJ2-3|TRBV9
TGTGCCAGCAGCGTTAACTTCCTGAGCACAGATACGCAGTATTTT
CASSVNFLSTDTQYF
>few|.|TRBJ1-1|TRBV5-6
TGTGCCAGCAGCTTGGCGAACACTGAAGCTTTCTTT
CASSLANTEAFF
>many|.|TRBJ2-4|TRBV7-9
TGTGCCAGCAGCTTAGGGGATAGGAACATTCAGTACTTC
CASSLGDRNIQYF
>.|.|TRBJ2-7|TRBV5-1
TGCGCCAGCAGCCCGCAACCGGGACGGGCGAAACCCTACGAGCAGTACTTC
CASSPQPGRAKPYEQYF
>many|TRBD1|TRBJ1-5|TRBV20-1
TGCAGTGCTAGCAGGGGGCTAAGCAATCAGCCCCAGCATTTT
CSASRGLSNQPQHF
>.|.|TRBJ1-5|TRBV2
TGTGCCAGCAGTGAAAGGCGGGCGGATTATAGCAATCAGCCCCAGCATTTT
CASSERRADYSNQPQHF
>many|TRBD1|TRBJ1-5|TRBV12-3/TRBV12-4
TGTGCCAGCAATCTGGACAGGGGCGATCAGCCCCAGCATTTT
CASNLDRGDQPQHF
>.|.|TRBJ2-2|TRBV24-1
TGTGCCACCAGTGACTCCGGGACACTCACCGGGGAGCTGTTTTTT
CATSDSGTLTGELFF
>many|TRBD1|TRBJ1-2|TRBV20-1
TGCAGTGCCCTCACCGGGACAGGGAATGGTGGCTACACCTTC
CSALTGTGNGGYTF
>many|TRBD1|TRBJ1-1|TRBV25-1
TGTGCCAGCAGTGAGTTCGGGCAGGGGGCTGAAGCTTTCTTT
CASSEFGQGAEAFF
>few|.|TRBJ2-7|TRBV29-1
TGCAGCGTTGTTCGGTCTGACACCTACGAGCAGTACTTC
CSVVRSDTYEQYF
>.|TRBD1|TRBJ2-7|TRBV10-1
TGCGCCACTAACCAGGGACAGGGGTACGAGCAGTACTTC
CATNQGQGYEQYF
>.|.|TRBJ2-3|TRBV2
TGTGCCAGCAGTGTCGAGGCGCTCAGCACAGATACGCAGTATTTT
CASSVEALSTDTQYF
>many|TRBD1|TRBJ1-5|TRBV15
TGTGCCACCAGCAGAGGTGGAGGGACAGGGAATCAGCCCCAGCATTTT
CATSRGGGTGNQPQHF
>few|.|TRBJ2-7|TRBV29-1
TGCAGCGTTTCGATAGGGAGTCGCTACGAGCAGTACTTC
CSVSIGSRYEQYF
>.|.|TRBJ2-7|TRBV7-2
TGTGCCAGCACCCCCGACGGGGGTTCGGGCGAGCAGTACTTC
CASTPDGGSGEQYF
>many|.|TRBJ1-1|TRBV29-1
TGCAGCGTTGAAGCGATCACTGAAGCTTTCTTT
CSVEAITEAFF
>.|TRBD1|TRBJ1-3|TRBV2
TGTGCCAGCACCCAGACAGGGGGCCCTGGAAACACCATATATTTT
CASTQTGGPGNTIYF
>.|.|TRBJ1-1|TRBV24-1
TGTGCCACCAGTGGTATGAACACTGAAGCTTTCTTT
CATSGMNTEAFF
>.|.|TRBJ2-7|TRBV10-3
TGTGCCATCAGTGGGGGTCCCCGCAACGAGCAGTACTTC
CAISGGPRNEQYF
>few|.|TRBJ1-2|TRBV7-8
TGTGCCAGCAGTCCGCAGGACTATGGCTACACCTTC
CASSPQDYGYTF
>.|.|TRBJ1-1|TRBV10-3
TGTGCCATCAGTGGCGACCGGAACACTGAAGCTTTCTTT
CAISGDRNTEAFF
>many|TRBD1|TRBJ1-3|TRBV25-1
TGTGCCACCTTGACAGGGTTATCTGAAAACACCATATATTTT
CATLTGLSENTIYF
>many|TRBD1|TRBJ1-2|TRBV9
TGTGCCAGCAGCCCTCGACAGGGGCCCGCCTATGGCTACACCTTC
CASSPRQGPAYGYTF
>many|TRBD2|TRBJ2-2|TRBV6-1
TGTGCCAGCAGTGCGACTAGCGGGGGTCTGGGGGAGCTGTTTTTT
CASSATSGGLGELFF
>.|TRBD2|TRBJ2-1|TRBV29-1
TGCAGCGACGGGACTAGCGGGAGGGGTGGTGAGCAGTTCTTC
CSDGTSGRGGEQFF
>once|.|TRBJ2-7|TRBV7-4
TGTGCCAGCAGTTTGGGTGGGAGACAGTCCATCTACGAGCAGTACTTC
CASSLGGRQSIYEQYF
>few|.|TRBJ1-1|TRBV28
TGTGCCAGCAGTGGACAAGGGACCCCAGGAACCCTTGAAGCTTTCTTT
CASSGQGTPGTLEAFF